This T cell receptor (beta chain) came from a study of blood T cell repertoires in COVID-19. Losses at the gene ends were 3 bases for V and 4 bases for J; bases not matched to a gene: 4. This CDR3 has 15 amino acids. Per germline, CDR1 MDHEN and CDR2 SYDVKM. Authors' analysis steps: Reference gene primer amplification gave estimated nucleated cell counts. Libraries were prepared by immunoSEQ multiplex PCR; TCRdb keeps only in-frame clonotypes and omits some of them. V, J and clone size are taken as reported in that table, and D and trimming were inferred from the DNA itself. The repertoire holds 270,000 or so clones, approximately 87% seen once, with 10% to 15% in the top ten. Patients in Seattle were enrolled during active infection, then followed longitudinally.

This chain connects TRBV28 to TRBJ1-2; 11 positions agree with TRBD1. Material for sequencing was peripheral blood. The origin of this receptor is a woman younger than 45 with COVID-19, enrolled during active disease. CDR3 bases: TGTGCCAGCAGTTTTCCCGGGACAGGGGGCTATGGCTACACCTTC. Its translation: CASSFPGTGGYGYTF.